This TCR beta chain came from a study of cytomegalovirus exposure and HLA in healthy donors. Study details: Later, an analysis reported that the roughly 120 validation repertoires had used the same platform as the 666 first-cohort repertoires. The study, taken as a whole, reports: Using the classifier, cytomegalovirus status was reportedly diagnosed with high specificity and sensitivity. First-cohort TCR clusters were later found to tend to co-occur in the approximately 110 validation repertoires.

A remark on this clone: Antigen unknown.

Deletions cut 1 base from V and 0 bases from J, with 25 bases between. Germline CDR1 and CDR2: LNHNV and YYDKDF (reference sequence). The CDR3 is 21 residues long. Donors were drawn from the approximately 120-subject validation cohort, separate from the approximately 640-subject first cohort. The data were produced by immunoSEQ multiplex PCR, yet TCRdb's version contains in-frame clones alone and is incomplete. This sample has 150,000 to 200,000 clones; approximately 83% occur once, and the top ten carry 2.5% to 3%. Sequencing was done on a sample of PBMCs. The sequence was collected from a woman aged 18-30 years in good health and CMV-seropositive. The genes are TRBV15 and TRBJ2-1, with D unclear. The DNA for the CDR3 is TGTGCCACCAGCAGAGGGTCATCGGCAGCTCCTTCGGCTAGCTCCTACAATGAGCAGTTCTTC. This encodes CATSRGSSAAPSASSYNEQFF.